This T cell receptor beta chain was observed in a study of blood T cells in healthy people across ages. Losses at the gene ends were 6 bases for V and 3 bases for J; bases not matched to a gene: 11. The CDR3 loop spans 15 amino acids. Germline V gives CDR1 LNHNV, CDR2 YYDKDF (reference sequence). This clonotype was observed a handful of times. PCR was performed a second time for roughly 7 to 12 cycles using a sample-barcoded 5' primer and a J-beta primer mix. Each CDR3 protein gets one entry after TCRdb re-called the 5' RACE reads with MiXCR. This table holds roughly 500,000 distinct CDR3 sequences, 20% to 30% found once. In addition, the sample was reused for a study of T cells of mothers and their children.

Sequencing was carried out using blood. This rearrangement joins TRBV15 to TRBJ2-7; TRBD1 aligns across 7 bases. The receptor's source is a boy between 10 and 17 years old in good health. CDR3 nucleotide sequence: TGTGCCACCAGTACCCTAGGGGGCCCTTACTACGAGCAGTACTTC. The encoded protein is CATSTLGGPYYEQYF.